This is a list of T cell receptor beta chains from one sample in a study of radiotherapy plus CTLA-4 blockade in lung cancer. Some clones are missing from TCRdb's copy, which holds only in-frame ones; the method was immunoSEQ multiplex PCR. The sample yields roughly 75,000 clones, approximately 80% seen once. Here the sequenced sample was peripheral blood, taken from a patient treated with radiotherapy plus ipilimumab. Source of these receptors: a human donor with non-small cell lung cancer who had stable disease on radiotherapy plus ipilimumab. CDR3s include the opening cysteine and the closing phenylalanine or tryptophan. The order of the fields is J gene, V gene, D gene, clone size, CDR3 DNA, CDR3 protein. The D gene is left open where the match is weak. Rows give clone size only sometimes, using once, few, many, or a class for an expanded clone.

TRBJ2-5 | TRBV7-6 | TRBD1 | once | TGTGCCAGCAGCCCCTTCCCAGGGGGAGAGACCCAGTACTTC | CASSPFPGGETQYF
TRBJ2-1 | TRBV29-1 | NA | NA | TGCAGCGTTGAGCGCCAGGGTAGGTTGGGGCAGTTCTTC | CSVERQGRLGQFF
TRBJ2-3 | TRBV2 | TRBD1 | NA | TGTGCCAGCAGGGGTGACTTGGCAGGGGGAGATACGCAGTATTTT | CASRGDLAGGDTQYF
TRBJ1-6 | TRBV5-6 | NA | few | TGTGCCAGCAGCTTTAGGGCCAAGGGATCACCCCTCCACTTT | CASSFRAKGSPLHF
TRBJ2-7 | TRBV28 | NA | NA | TGTGCCAGCAGTTCCTCCCCCGGGACACCTCTATTCGAGCAGTACTTC | CASSSSPGTPLFEQYF
TRBJ1-5 | TRBV6-1 | TRBD1 | NA | TGTGCCAGCAGTGAAAGGGACAGGGGCCTAACGGATCAGCCCCAGCATTTT | CASSERDRGLTDQPQHF
TRBJ1-2 | TRBV18 | NA | once | TGTGCCAGCTCACAAAGACAGGCTAATGGCTACACCTTC | CASSQRQANGYTF
TRBJ2-1 | TRBV18 | NA | NA | TGTGCCAGCTCACCCCCGGGACAAACCTACAATGAGCAGTTCTTC | CASSPPGQTYNEQFF
TRBJ1-1 | TRBV10-3 | NA | NA | TGTGCCATCAGTGAGTCACATCGGGGATACACTGAAGCTTTCTTT | CAISESHRGYTEAFF
TRBJ1-1 | TRBV2 | NA | NA | TGTGCCAGCAGTGAAACTTGGAAGGGCGATCCTGCATTT | CASSETWKGDPAF
TRBJ1-4 | TRBV2 | TRBD1 | once | TGTGCCAGCACCCAGGACAGGGGGCGTAATGAAAAACTGTTTTTT | CASTQDRGRNEKLFF
TRBJ1-1 | TRBV7-9 | TRBD1 | NA | TGTGCCAGCAGCCCCGGCTCCGGGACAGCAATGAACACTGAAGCTTTCTTT | CASSPGSGTAMNTEAFF
TRBJ1-2 | TRBV7-9 | NA | few | TGTGCCAGCAGCAAAGGGGGGGCTCATTGGGGTACAGGTGGCTACACCTTC | CASSKGGAHWGTGGYTF
TRBJ2-4 | TRBV18 | NA | NA | TGTGCCAGCTCACCGGGACGGGCAAACATTCAGTACTTC | CASSPGRANIQYF
TRBJ2-2 | TRBV4-1 | TRBD2 | once | TGCGCCAGCAGCCACCTAGCGGGGAAGGACACCGGGGAGCTGTTTTTT | CASSHLAGKDTGELFF
TRBJ1-6 | TRBV30 | NA | NA | TGTGCCTGGAGTATTGGACAGTTTAATTCACCCCTCCACTTT | CAWSIGQFNSPLHF
TRBJ2-7 | TRBV11-2 | TRBD1 | few | TGTGCCAGCAGCTCCAGCCGACAGGGTGGAGTCGAGCAGTACTTC | CASSSSRQGGVEQYF
TRBJ2-2 | TRBV5-4 | NA | NA | TGTGCCAGCAGCTGGGGGGGCCCGGACACCGGGGAGCTGTTTTTT | CASSWGGPDTGELFF
TRBJ2-7 | TRBV6-1 | NA | NA | TGTGCCAGCGGCGGAAGATACGAGCAGTACTTC | CASGGRYEQYF
TRBJ2-7 | TRBV28 | TRBD2 | NA | TGTGCCAGCAGTCCCGTGGAACTGGGGACTAGCGGGAGAGCTTACGAGCAGTACTTC | CASSPVELGTSGRAYEQYF
TRBJ1-4 | TRBV28 | NA | NA | TGTGCCAGCAGTTTGGGCAGCGGAAAACTGTTTTTT | CASSLGSGKLFF
TRBJ2-3 | TRBV6-6 | NA | NA | TGTGCCAGCAGCCACGGGGATACGCAGTATTTT | CASSHGDTQYF
TRBJ2-2 | TRBV13 | NA | few | TGTGCCAGCAGCTTAGGCCGGGCAGGGGAACACACCGGGGAGCTGTTTTTT | CASSLGRAGEHTGELFF
TRBJ1-2 | TRBV9 | NA | NA | TGTGCCAGCAGCACATCGGGCGGTAACTATGGCTACACCTTC | CASSTSGGNYGYTF
TRBJ2-1 | TRBV10-3 | NA | NA | TGTGCCACCACCAGCGGGTCTGCATTCGGATCTGAGCAGTTCTTC | CATTSGSAFGSEQFF
TRBJ2-5 | TRBV7-8 | NA | NA | TGTGCCAGCAGCTTCATGTCTGGAGGGCCGGGAGAGACCCAGTACTTC | CASSFMSGGPGETQYF